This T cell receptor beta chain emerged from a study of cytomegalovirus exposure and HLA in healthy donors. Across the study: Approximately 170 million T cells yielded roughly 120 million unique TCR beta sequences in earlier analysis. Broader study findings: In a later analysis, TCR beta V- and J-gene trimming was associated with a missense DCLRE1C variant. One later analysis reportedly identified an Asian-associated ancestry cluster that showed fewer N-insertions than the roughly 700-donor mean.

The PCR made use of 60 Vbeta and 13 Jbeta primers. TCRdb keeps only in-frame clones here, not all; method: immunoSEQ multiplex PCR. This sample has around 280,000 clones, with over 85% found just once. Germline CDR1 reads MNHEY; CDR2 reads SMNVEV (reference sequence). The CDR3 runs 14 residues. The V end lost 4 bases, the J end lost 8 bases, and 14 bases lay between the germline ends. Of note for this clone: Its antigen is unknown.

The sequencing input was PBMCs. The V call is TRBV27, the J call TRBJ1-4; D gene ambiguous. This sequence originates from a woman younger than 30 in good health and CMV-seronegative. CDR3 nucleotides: TGTGCCAGCAGTTCGGCGGGCCTCGGAGAAAAACTGTTTTTT. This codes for CASSSAGLGEKLFF.